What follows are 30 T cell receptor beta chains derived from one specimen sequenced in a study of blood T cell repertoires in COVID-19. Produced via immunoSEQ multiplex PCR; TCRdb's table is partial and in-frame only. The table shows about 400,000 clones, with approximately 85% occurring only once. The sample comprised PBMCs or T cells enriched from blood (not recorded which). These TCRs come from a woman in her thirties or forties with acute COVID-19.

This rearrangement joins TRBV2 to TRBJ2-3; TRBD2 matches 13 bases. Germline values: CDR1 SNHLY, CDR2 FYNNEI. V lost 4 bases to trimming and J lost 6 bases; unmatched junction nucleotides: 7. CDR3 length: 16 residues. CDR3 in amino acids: CASSVGTSGEWDTQYF. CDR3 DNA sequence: TGTGCCAGCAGTGTTGGGACTAGCGGGGAATGGGATACGCAGTATTTT.

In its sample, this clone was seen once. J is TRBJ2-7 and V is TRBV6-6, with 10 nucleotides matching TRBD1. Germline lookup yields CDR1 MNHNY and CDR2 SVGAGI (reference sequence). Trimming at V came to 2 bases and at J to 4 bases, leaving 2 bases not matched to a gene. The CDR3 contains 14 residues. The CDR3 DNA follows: TGTGCCAGCAGTTACAAGGGACAGGGGTACGAGCAGTACTTC. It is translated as CASSYKGQGYEQYF.

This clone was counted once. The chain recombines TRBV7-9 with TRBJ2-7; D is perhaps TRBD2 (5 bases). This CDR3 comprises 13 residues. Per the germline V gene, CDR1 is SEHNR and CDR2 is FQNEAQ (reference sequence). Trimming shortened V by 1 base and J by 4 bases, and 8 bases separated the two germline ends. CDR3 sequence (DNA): TGTGCCAGCAGCTTAGGAGCGGATTACGAGCAGTACTTC. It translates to CASSLGADYEQYF.

In DNA form, the CDR3 reads TGTGCCATCAGTGTCCGGGACAGAGGTAATTCACCCCTCCACTTT. This encodes CAISVRDRGNSPLHF. The chain carries TRBV10-3 and TRBJ1-6; 7 nucleotides align to TRBD1. Germline values: CDR1 ENHRY, CDR2 SYGVKD. The CDR3 spans 15 residues. The J segment lost 6 bases and the V segment lost 4 bases, leaving 6 bases of the junction unmatched.

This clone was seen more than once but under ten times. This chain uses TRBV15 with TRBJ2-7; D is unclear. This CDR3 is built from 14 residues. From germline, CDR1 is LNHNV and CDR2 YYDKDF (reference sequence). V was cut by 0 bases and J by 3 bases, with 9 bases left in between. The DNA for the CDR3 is TGTGCCACCAGCAGAGATTTATCTAACTACGAGCAGTACTTC. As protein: CATSRDLSNYEQYF.

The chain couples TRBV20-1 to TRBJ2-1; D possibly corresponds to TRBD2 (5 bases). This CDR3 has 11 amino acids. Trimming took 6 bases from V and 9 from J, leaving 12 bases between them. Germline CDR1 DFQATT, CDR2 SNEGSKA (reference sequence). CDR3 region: CSAEVSGEQFF. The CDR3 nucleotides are TGCAGTGCCGAGGTCAGCGGTGAGCAGTTCTTC.

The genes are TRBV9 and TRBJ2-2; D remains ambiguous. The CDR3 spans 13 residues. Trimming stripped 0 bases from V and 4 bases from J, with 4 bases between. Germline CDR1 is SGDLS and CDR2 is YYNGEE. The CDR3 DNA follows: TGTGCCAGCAGCGTAGCGGGCACCGGGGAGCTGTTTTTT. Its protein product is CASSVAGTGELFF.

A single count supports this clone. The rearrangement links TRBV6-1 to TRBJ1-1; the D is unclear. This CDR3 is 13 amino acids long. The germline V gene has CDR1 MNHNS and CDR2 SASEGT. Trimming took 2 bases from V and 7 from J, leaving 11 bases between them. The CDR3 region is CASSERLYGEAFF. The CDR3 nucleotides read TGTGCCAGCAGTGAAAGATTGTACGGTGAAGCTTTCTTT.

CDR3 in amino acids: CASSLIRSSITNVLTF. CDR3 DNA: TGTGCCAGCAGCTTGATCAGGTCCTCGATTACCAACGTCCTGACTTTC. The rearrangement joins TRBV5-4 to TRBJ2-6; D not certain. V lost 1 base and J lost 8, with 16 bases in between. The CDR3 is 16 amino acids. CDR1 and CDR2 from the germline V gene are SGHNT and YYREEE (reference sequence).

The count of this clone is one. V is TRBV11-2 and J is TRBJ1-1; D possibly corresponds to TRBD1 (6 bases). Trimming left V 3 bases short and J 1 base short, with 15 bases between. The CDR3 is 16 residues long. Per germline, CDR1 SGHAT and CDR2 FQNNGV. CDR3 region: CASSFRTQGKNTEAFF. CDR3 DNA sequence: TGTGCCAGCAGCTTTCGGACACAGGGAAAGAACACTGAAGCTTTCTTT.

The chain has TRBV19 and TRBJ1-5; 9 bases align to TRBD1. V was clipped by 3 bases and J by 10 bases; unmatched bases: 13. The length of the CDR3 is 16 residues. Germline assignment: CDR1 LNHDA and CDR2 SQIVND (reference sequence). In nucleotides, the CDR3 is TGTGCCAGTAGTATGTTCTATGGACAGGGGTTTAGTCCCCAGCATTTT. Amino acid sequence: CASSMFYGQGFSPQHF.

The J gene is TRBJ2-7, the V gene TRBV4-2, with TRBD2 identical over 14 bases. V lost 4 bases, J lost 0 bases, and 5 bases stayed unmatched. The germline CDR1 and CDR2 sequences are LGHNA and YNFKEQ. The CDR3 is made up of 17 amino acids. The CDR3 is CASSLRLAGGPSYEQYF. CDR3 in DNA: TGTGCCAGCAGCCTTCGACTAGCGGGGGGGCCCTCCTACGAGCAGTACTTC.

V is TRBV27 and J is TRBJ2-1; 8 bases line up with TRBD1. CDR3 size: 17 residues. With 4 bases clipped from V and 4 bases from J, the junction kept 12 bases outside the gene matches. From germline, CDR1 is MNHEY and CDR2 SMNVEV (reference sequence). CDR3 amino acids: CASSSNLQQGAYNEQFF. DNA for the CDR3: TGTGCCAGCAGTTCCAACTTACAGCAGGGGGCTTACAATGAGCAGTTCTTC.

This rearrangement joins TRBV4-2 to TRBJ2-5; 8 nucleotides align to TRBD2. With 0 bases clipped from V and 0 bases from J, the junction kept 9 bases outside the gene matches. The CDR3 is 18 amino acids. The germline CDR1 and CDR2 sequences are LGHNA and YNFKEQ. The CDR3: CASSQDLAAGANQETQYF. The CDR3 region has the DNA TGTGCCAGCAGCCAAGATCTCGCAGCGGGGGCAAACCAAGAGACCCAGTACTTC.

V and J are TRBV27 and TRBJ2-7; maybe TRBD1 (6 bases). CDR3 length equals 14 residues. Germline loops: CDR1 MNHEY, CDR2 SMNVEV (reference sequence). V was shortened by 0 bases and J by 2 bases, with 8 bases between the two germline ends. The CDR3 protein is CASSLSEGAYEQYF. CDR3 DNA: TGTGCCAGCAGTTTATCAGAGGGGGCCTACGAGCAGTACTTC.

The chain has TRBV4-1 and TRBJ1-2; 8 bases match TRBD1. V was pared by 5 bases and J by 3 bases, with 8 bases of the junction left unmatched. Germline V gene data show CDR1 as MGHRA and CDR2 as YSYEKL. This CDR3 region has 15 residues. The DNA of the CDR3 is TGCGCCAGCAGCGGCCAGACAGGGGTTCACTATGGCTACACCTTC. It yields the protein CASSGQTGVHYGYTF.

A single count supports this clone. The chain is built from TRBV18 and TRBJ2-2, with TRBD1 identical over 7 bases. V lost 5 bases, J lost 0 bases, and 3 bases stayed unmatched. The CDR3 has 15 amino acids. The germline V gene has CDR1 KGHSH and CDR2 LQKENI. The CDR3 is CASSFGTANTGELFF. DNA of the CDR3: TGTGCCAGCTCATTCGGGACAGCGAACACCGGGGAGCTGTTTTTT. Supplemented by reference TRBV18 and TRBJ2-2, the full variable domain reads NAGVMQNPRHLVRRRGQEARLRCSPMKGHSHVYWYRQLPEEGLKFMVYLQKENIIDESGMPKERFSAEFPKEGPSILRIQQVVRGDSAAYFCASSFGTANTGELFFGEGSRLTVL.

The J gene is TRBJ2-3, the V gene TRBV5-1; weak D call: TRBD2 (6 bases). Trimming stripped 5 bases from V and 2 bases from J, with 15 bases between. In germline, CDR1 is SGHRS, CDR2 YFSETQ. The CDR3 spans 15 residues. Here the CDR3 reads CASSGGWADTDTQYF. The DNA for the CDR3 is TGCGCCAGCAGTGGGGGGTGGGCCGACACAGATACGCAGTATTTT. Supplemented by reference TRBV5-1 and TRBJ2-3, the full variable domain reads KAGVTQTPRYLIKTRGQQVTLSCSPISGHRSVSWYQQTPGQGLQFLFEYFSETQRNKGNFPGRFSGRQFSNSRSEMNVSTLELGDSALYLCASSGGWADTDTQYFGPGTRLTVL.

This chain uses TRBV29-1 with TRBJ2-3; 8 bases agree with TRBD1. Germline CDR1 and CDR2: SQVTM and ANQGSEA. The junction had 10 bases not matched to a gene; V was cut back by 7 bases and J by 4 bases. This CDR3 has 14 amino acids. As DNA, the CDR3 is TGCAGCGGAAGGACAGGGTCGACCGCAGATACGCAGTATTTT. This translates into CSGRTGSTADTQYF.

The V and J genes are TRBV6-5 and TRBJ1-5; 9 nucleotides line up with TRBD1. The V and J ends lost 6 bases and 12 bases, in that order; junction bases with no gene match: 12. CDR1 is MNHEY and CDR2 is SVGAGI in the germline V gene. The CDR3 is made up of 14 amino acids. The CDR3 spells CASRVPGQGANQHF. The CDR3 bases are TGTGCCAGCAGAGTACCGGGACAGGGCGCTAACCAGCATTTT.

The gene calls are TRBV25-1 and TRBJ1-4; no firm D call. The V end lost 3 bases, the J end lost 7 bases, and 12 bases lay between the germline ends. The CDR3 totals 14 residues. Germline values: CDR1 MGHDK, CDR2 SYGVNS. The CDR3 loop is CASSESGKGEKLFF. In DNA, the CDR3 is TGTGCCAGCAGTGAGTCGGGGAAGGGTGAAAAACTGTTTTTT.

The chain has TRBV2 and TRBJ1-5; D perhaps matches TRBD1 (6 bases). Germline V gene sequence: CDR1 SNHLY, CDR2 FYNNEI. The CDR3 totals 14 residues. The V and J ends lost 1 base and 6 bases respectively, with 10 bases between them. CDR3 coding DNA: TGTGCCAGCAGTGAAGTTGCAGGGGCTCAGCCCCAGCATTTT. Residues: CASSEVAGAQPQHF. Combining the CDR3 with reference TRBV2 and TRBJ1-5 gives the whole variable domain EPEVTQTPSHQVTQMGQEVILRCVPISNHLYFYWYRQILGQKVEFLVSFYNNEISEKSEIFDDQFSVERPDGSNFTLKIRSTKLEDSAMYFCASSEVAGAQPQHFGDGTRLSIL.

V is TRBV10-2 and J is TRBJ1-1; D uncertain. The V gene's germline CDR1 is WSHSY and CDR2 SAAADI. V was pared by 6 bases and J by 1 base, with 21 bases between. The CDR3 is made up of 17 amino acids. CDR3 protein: CASRHTSIWARNTEAFF. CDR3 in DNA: TGCGCCAGCAGGCACACTAGTATTTGGGCCAGGAACACTGAAGCTTTCTTT.

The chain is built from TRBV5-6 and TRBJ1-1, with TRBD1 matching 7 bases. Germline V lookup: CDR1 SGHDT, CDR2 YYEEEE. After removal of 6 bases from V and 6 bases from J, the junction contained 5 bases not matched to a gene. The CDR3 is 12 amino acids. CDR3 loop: CASNVGTAEAFF. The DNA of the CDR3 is TGTGCCAGCAACGTCGGGACAGCTGAAGCTTTCTTT.

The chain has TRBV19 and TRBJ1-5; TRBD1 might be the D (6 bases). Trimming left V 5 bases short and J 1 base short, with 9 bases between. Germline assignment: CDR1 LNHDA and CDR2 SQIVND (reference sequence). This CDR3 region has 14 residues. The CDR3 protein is CASSAGQSNQPQHF. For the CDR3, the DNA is TGTGCCAGTAGTGCCGGACAGAGCAATCAGCCCCAGCATTTT.

In DNA, the CDR3 is TGTGCCAGCTCACCACCCACAGGGAAAGAGCAGTACTTC. Protein product: CASSPPTGKEQYF. The chain carries TRBV18 and TRBJ2-7, with TRBD1 as a possible D gene (6 bases). The germline V and J ends were trimmed by 0 bases and 7 bases, with 10 bases remaining between them. CDR3 length equals 13 residues. The germline V gene encodes CDR1 KGHSH and CDR2 LQKENI.

The CDR3 loop is CASSMGQTYQPQHF. The CDR3 DNA is TGTGCCAGCAGCATGGGACAGACTTATCAGCCCCAGCATTTT. This sequence joins TRBV5-6 and TRBJ1-5; 7 bases are a match to TRBD1. The CDR3 loop spans 14 amino acids. V shed 4 bases and J 5 bases; nucleotides not matched to a gene: 6. Germline lookup yields CDR1 SGHDT and CDR2 YYEEEE.

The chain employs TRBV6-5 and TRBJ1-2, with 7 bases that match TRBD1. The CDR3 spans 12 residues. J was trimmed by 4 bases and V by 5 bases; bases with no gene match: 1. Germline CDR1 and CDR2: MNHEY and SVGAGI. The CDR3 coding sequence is TGTGCCAGCAGTCGACAGGGCTATGGCTACACCTTC. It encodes CASSRQGYGYTF.

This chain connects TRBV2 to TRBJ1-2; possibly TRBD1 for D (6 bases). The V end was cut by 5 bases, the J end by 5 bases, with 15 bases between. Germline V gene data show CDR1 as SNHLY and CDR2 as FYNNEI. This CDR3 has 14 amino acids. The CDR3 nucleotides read TGTGCCAGCAGTTCCTACAGGGAGGGGTATGGCTACACCTTC. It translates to CASSSYREGYGYTF.

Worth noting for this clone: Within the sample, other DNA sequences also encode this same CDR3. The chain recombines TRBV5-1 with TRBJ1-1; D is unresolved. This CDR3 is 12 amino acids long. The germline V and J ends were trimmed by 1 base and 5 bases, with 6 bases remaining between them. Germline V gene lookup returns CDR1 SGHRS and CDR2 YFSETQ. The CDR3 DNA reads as TGCGCCAGCAGCTTGTCGGGGACTGAAGCTTTCTTT. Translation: CASSLSGTEAFF. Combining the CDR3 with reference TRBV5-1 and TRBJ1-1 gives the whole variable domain KAGVTQTPRYLIKTRGQQVTLSCSPISGHRSVSWYQQTPGQGLQFLFEYFSETQRNKGNFPGRFSGRQFSNSRSEMNVSTLELGDSALYLCASSLSGTEAFFGQGTRLTVV.